A single sample gave rise to the 30 T cell receptor beta chains below, sequenced in a study of T cells after yellow fever vaccination (dated by TCRdb to about 2019). Reading the label with the study, this specimen's treatment or condition is: live attenuated yellow fever vaccine strain. Library preparation was by 5' RACE. Data came from an Illumina NovaSeq 6000. Clones were called with MiXCR by TCRdb after fastp trimmed the public reads at Q25, and only in-frame beta chains were retained. Each record represents a unique CDR3 protein, reported with the most common genes and DNA among its rows. The sample includes about 26,000 distinct CDR3 sequences, with approximately 4.5% observed a single time. The top ten clonotypes cover approximately 40% of the sample. Sequenced here: PBMCs, either bulk or a sorted T-cell subset (CD4+, CD8+, memory, or dextramer-sorted; not recorded which), sampled on the day of the yellow fever booster vaccination. Receptor source: a man aged 18 to 30 who received the YFV17D yellow fever vaccine.

This clonotype came up a few times. This sequence joins TRBV5-4 and TRBJ1-4, with 10 bases lining up with TRBD1. The length of the CDR3 is 19 residues. J lost 2 bases, V lost 4 bases, and 14 bases had no gene match. CDR1 SGHNT and CDR2 YYREEE come from the germline V gene (reference sequence). CDR3 in DNA: TGTGCCAGCAGCCGTGGGATCGGGACAGGGGTTTCCACTAATGAAAAACTGTTTTTT. It yields the protein CASSRGIGTGVSTNEKLFF.

This clonotype was recorded at least ten times. V usage is TRBV10-2 and J usage is TRBJ1-2, with D possibly matching TRBD1 (5 bases). Germline V lookup: CDR1 WSHSY, CDR2 SAAADI. Trimming left V 6 bases short and J 5 bases short, with 13 bases between. The CDR3 has 13 residues. Here the CDR3 reads CASSPGTQYGYTF. The CDR3 DNA is TGCGCCAGCAGCCCCGGGACCCAATATGGCTACACCTTC.

This clonotype was found once. A much larger clone differs by one base, so this may be a read error. The V gene is TRBV7-2, the J gene TRBJ2-5; 8 bases line up with TRBD2. The CDR3 totals 14 residues. Germline V gives CDR1 SGHTA, CDR2 FQGNSA. Trimming took 2 bases from V and 5 from J; bases not matched to a gene: 4. The CDR3 loop is CASSLPGGAETQYF. CDR3 DNA: TGTGCCAGCAGCTTACCGGGGGGGGCGGAGACCCAGTACTTC.

This clonotype was seen many times. The rearrangement links TRBV28 to TRBJ2-6; D is undetermined. V was trimmed by 8 bases and J by 0 bases, leaving 17 bases between them. This CDR3 has 17 amino acids. CDR1 MDHEN and CDR2 SYDVKM come from the germline V gene. Here the CDR3 DNA reads TGTGCCAGCGATAGTAAGGGTTTCCGCTCTGGGGCCAACGTCCTGACTTTC. It codes for CASDSKGFRSGANVLTF.

This clonotype was seen repeatedly, ten times or more. The chain recombines TRBV7-9 with TRBJ2-5; no firm D call. The germline V and J ends were trimmed by 5 bases and 3 bases, with 13 bases remaining between them. Per germline, CDR1 SEHNR and CDR2 FQNEAQ (reference sequence). There are 14 residues in the CDR3. The CDR3 spells CASSAGFPKETQYF. DNA of the CDR3: TGTGCCAGCAGCGCAGGCTTCCCCAAAGAGACCCAGTACTTC.

This clonotype was counted many times. The V gene is TRBV20-1, the J gene TRBJ2-5; tentative D call: TRBD2 (5 bases). Germline loops: CDR1 DFQATT, CDR2 SNEGSKA (reference sequence). The CDR3 spans 15 residues. V lost 0 bases and J lost 2, with 13 bases in between. The CDR3 DNA sequence: TGCAGTGCTAGAGAGCCAGCGGTGGGTCAAGAGACCCAGTACTTC. This sequence encodes CSAREPAVGQETQYF.

This sequence joins TRBV7-2 and TRBJ1-1; 10 positions agree with TRBD1. The ends lost 5 bases at V and 10 bases at J; junction bases unmatched: 10. This CDR3 has 14 residues. CDR1 is SGHTA, CDR2 FQGNSA, per germline. CDR3 nucleotide sequence: TGTGCCAGCAGCCCACTTGGGACAGGGGTTTCAGCTTTCTTT. Its translation: CASSPLGTGVSAFF.

This clonotype was seen ten or more times. The chain employs TRBV7-2 and TRBJ1-6; D gene uncertain. CDR1 and CDR2 (germline): SGHTA, FQGNSA. V lost 4 bases and J lost 11, with 15 bases in between. The CDR3 is 14 amino acids. CDR3 in amino acids: CASSSPSRGPPLHF. The DNA for the CDR3 is TGTGCCAGCAGCTCCCCTTCAAGAGGTCCACCCCTCCACTTT.

V usage is TRBV15 and J usage is TRBJ2-1; a weak D match, TRBD2 (5 bases). V was pared by 1 base and J by 6 bases, with 10 bases between. This CDR3 contains 14 residues. Per germline, CDR1 LNHNV and CDR2 YYDKDF (reference sequence). The CDR3 DNA sequence: TGTGCCACCAGCAGAGCCCTAGCCGTCAATGAGCAGTTCTTC. It yields the protein CATSRALAVNEQFF.

This clonotype occurred many times. V gene TRBV10-3 combines with J gene TRBJ1-5; no clear D gene. This CDR3 comprises 14 residues. Germline CDR1 ENHRY, CDR2 SYGVKD. The V end lost 0 bases, the J end lost 5 bases, and 8 bases lay between the germline ends. In DNA, the CDR3 is TGTGCCATCAGTGAGTCCCCAGGCCATCAGCCCCAGCATTTT. This codes for CAISESPGHQPQHF.

The rearrangement uses TRBV4-1 and TRBJ1-5; 8 bases fit TRBD1. V was pared by 0 bases and J by 7 bases, with 2 bases of the junction left unmatched. Germline assignment: CDR1 MGHRA and CDR2 YSYEKL. The CDR3 has 14 amino acids. This CDR3 is CASSQEQGGQPQHF. For the CDR3, the DNA is TGCGCCAGCAGCCAAGAACAGGGGGGCCAGCCCCAGCATTTT.

There are many counts of this clonotype. The chain has TRBV7-9 and TRBJ2-5, with 12 bases identical to TRBD1. There are 17 residues in the CDR3. V trimming: 5 bases; J trimming: 4 bases; junction bases outside the gene matches: 11. CDR1 is SEHNR and CDR2 is FQNEAQ in the germline V gene (reference sequence). The chain's CDR3 is CASSRPGQGARRETQYF. CDR3 nucleotides: TGTGCCAGCAGCAGACCGGGACAGGGGGCGCGAAGAGAGACCCAGTACTTC. Full variable domain (outside the CDR3, taken from reference TRBV7-9 and TRBJ2-5): DTGVSQNPRHKITKRGQNVTFRCDPISEHNRLYWYRQTLGQGPEFLTYFQNEAQLEKSRLLSDRFSAERPKGSFSTLEIQRTEQGDSAMYLCASSRPGQGARRETQYFGPGTRLLVL.

This clonotype was detected many times. V and J are TRBV6-5 and TRBJ2-5, with 10 nucleotides matching TRBD1. V was clipped by 0 bases and J by 6 bases; unmatched bases: 4. This CDR3 region has 15 residues. Germline-derived CDR1 and CDR2 are MNHEY and SVGAGI. For the CDR3, the DNA is TGTGCCAGCAGTTACTCGACAGGGGGCGGGAAGACCCAGTACTTC. Protein sequence: CASSYSTGGGKTQYF.

This clonotype was observed at least ten times. The genes are TRBV2 and TRBJ2-6; unclear D gene. CDR3 length: 15 amino acids. Trimming stripped 2 bases from V and 2 bases from J, with 7 bases between. Germline CDR1 and CDR2: SNHLY and FYNNEI. CDR3 in amino acids: CASSETRAGANVLTF. The CDR3, as DNA: TGTGCCAGCAGTGAAACAAGGGCTGGGGCCAACGTCCTGACTTTC.

This clonotype was found a few times. The chain couples TRBV6-2 or TRBV6-3 to TRBJ2-7; tentatively, D is TRBD1 (5 bases). V was clipped by 5 bases and J by 4 bases, with 15 bases between them. This CDR3 has 14 amino acids. The germline gives CDR1 MNHEY, CDR2 SVGEGT. CDR3 region: CASSPLEQDYEQYV. The DNA for the CDR3 is TGTGCCAGCAGTCCTCTCGAACAGGATTACGAGCAGTACGTC.

At least ten counts were recorded for this clonotype. This chain links TRBV7-9 with TRBJ2-4; 7 positions match TRBD2. The CDR3 runs 15 residues. The V segment lost 1 base and the J segment 4 bases; nucleotides outside the gene matches: 4. Germline CDR1 is SEHNR and CDR2 is FQNEAQ (reference sequence). CDR3 in DNA: TGTGCCAGCAGCTTAGTGCAGCGGGGAAAAAACATTCAGTACTTC. Its translation is CASSLVQRGKNIQYF.

V is TRBV24-1 and J is TRBJ2-3; D is perhaps TRBD2 (6 bases). This CDR3 comprises 16 residues. Germline-derived CDR1 and CDR2 are KGHDR and SFDVKD. Trimming took 3 bases from V and 0 from J, leaving 12 bases between them. CDR3 loop: CATSDVSGTSTDTQYF. CDR3 sequence (DNA): TGTGCCACCAGTGATGTATCCGGGACTAGCACAGATACGCAGTATTTT.

This clonotype was detected many times. The genes are TRBV9 and TRBJ1-1; 7 bases line up with TRBD1. Trimming at V came to 4 bases and at J to 2 bases, leaving 8 bases not matched to a gene. The CDR3 contains 15 residues. Per the germline V gene, CDR1 is SGDLS and CDR2 is YYNGEE. CDR3 loop: CASSPRDRLNTEAFF. The CDR3, as DNA: TGTGCCAGCAGCCCCCGGGACAGACTAAACACTGAAGCTTTCTTT.

This clonotype was detected a few times. CDR3 residues: CASLSAGLGPNQPQHF. The DNA of the CDR3 is TGTGCCTCCCTGTCGGCCGGACTTGGTCCCAATCAGCCCCAGCATTTT. This rearrangement joins TRBV6-1 to TRBJ1-5; D is uncertain. Trimming took 11 bases from V and 3 from J, leaving 23 bases between them. Germline values: CDR1 MNHNS, CDR2 SASEGT. This CDR3 is 16 amino acids long.

This clonotype occurred many times. The gene calls are TRBV2 and TRBJ2-7; D possibly matches TRBD1 or TRBD2 (6 bases each). Trimming took off 10 bases at V and 5 bases at J, with 21 bases between the two ends. This CDR3 comprises 14 residues. Germline CDR1 SNHLY, CDR2 FYNNEI. CDR3 bases: TGTGCCATCCCGACTATGGGGGGCGGCAACGAGCAGTACTTC. Translated, it gives CAIPTMGGGNEQYF.

Many counts were recorded for this clonotype. This chain uses TRBV6-5 with TRBJ2-6; D may be TRBD1 (5 bases). V lost 4 bases and J 1 base, leaving 14 bases between the germline ends. The CDR3 is 17 amino acids. Germline CDR1 MNHEY, CDR2 SVGAGI. CDR3 coding DNA: TGTGCCAGCAGTTTCACCCCCCAGGGTTCTGGGGCCAACGTCCTGACTTTC. It yields the protein CASSFTPQGSGANVLTF.

This clonotype was detected many times. The chain carries TRBV7-3 and TRBJ2-1; perhaps TRBD1 as D (5 bases). Germline-derived CDR1 and CDR2 are SGHTA and FQGTGA. The CDR3 loop spans 14 amino acids. V was pared by 1 base and J by 4 bases, with 8 bases between. The CDR3, as DNA: TGTGCCAGCAGCTTAAGGGGCTATTACAATGAGCAGTTCTTC. Its protein product is CASSLRGYYNEQFF.

This clonotype showed up many times. The J gene is TRBJ1-1, the V gene TRBV12-3 or TRBV12-4; no reliable D call. The V and J ends lost 2 bases and 1 base respectively, with 8 bases between them. The CDR3 is made up of 14 amino acids. The CDR3 DNA reads TGTGCCAGCAGTTTACAGCAGCCGAACACTGAAGCTTTCTTT. This translates into CASSLQQPNTEAFF.

This clonotype was counted ten times or more. Here the CDR3 DNA reads TGTGCCACAGGAGGGGACAATGAAAAACTGTTTTTT. It is translated as CATGGDNEKLFF. The rearrangement uses TRBV12-3 or TRBV12-4 and TRBJ1-4; D might be TRBD1 (5 bases). V was clipped by 10 bases and J by 5 bases, with 11 bases between them. This CDR3 comprises 12 residues.

V is TRBV3-2 and J is TRBJ2-2; no check of the table's D call, TRBD2, against the DNA was made. TRBV3-2 is flagged as a pseudogene. The CDR3 consists of 18 residues. The CDR3 region has the DNA TGTGCCAGCACCGGCCTAGAAAAAGCGGGGGGGCGGACCGGGGAGCTGTTTTTT. It translates to CASTGLEKAGGRTGELFF.

This clonotype has a count of ten or more. The V gene is TRBV5-1, the J gene TRBJ2-7; no clear D. Germline CDR1 and CDR2: SGHRS and YFSETQ. The CDR3 consists of 13 residues. V gave up 4 bases and J gave up 0 bases, with 8 bases separating them. Here the CDR3 reads CASSTKVSYEQYF. The CDR3 nucleotides are TGCGCCAGCAGCACTAAGGTCTCCTACGAGCAGTACTTC.

This chain links TRBV3-1 with TRBJ1-1, with D maybe TRBD1 (5 bases). The V and J ends lost 4 bases and 11 bases respectively, with 29 bases between them. This CDR3 region has 17 residues. Germline-derived CDR1 and CDR2 are LGHDT and YNNKEL (reference sequence). The DNA of the CDR3 is TGTGCCAGCAGCCGAGTAAGTTTTAACCGGGACGGGCGAGGGGCTTTCTTT. Translated: CASSRVSFNRDGRGAFF.

Within the sample, this clonotype is medium-sized. Here the CDR3 reads CATRFGEAFF. Written as DNA, the CDR3 is TGTGCCACCAGATTCGGTGAAGCTTTCTTT. V gene TRBV24-1 combines with J gene TRBJ1-1; D unclear. Germline V lookup: CDR1 KGHDR, CDR2 SFDVKD. This CDR3 has 10 residues. V lost 7 bases and J 7 bases, leaving 6 bases between the germline ends.

This clonotype was seen repeatedly, ten times or more. This sequence joins TRBV24-1 and TRBJ2-1; 8 nucleotides align to TRBD2. This CDR3 contains 15 residues. The J segment lost 2 bases and the V segment lost 5 bases, leaving 4 bases of the junction unmatched. The germline gives CDR1 KGHDR, CDR2 SFDVKD. This CDR3 is CATSAAGGPYNEQFF. The CDR3 coding sequence is TGTGCCACCAGTGCCGCGGGGGGTCCCTACAATGAGCAGTTCTTC.

This clonotype was counted at least ten times. This chain joins TRBV19 and TRBJ1-2; D perhaps matches TRBD1 (6 bases). Trimming stripped 5 bases from V and 0 bases from J, with 10 bases between. The V gene's germline CDR1 is LNHDA and CDR2 SQIVND (reference sequence). There are 14 residues in the CDR3. CDR3 loop: CASSGTSANYGYTF. CDR3 nucleotide sequence: TGTGCCAGTAGTGGGACATCGGCTAACTATGGCTACACCTTC.